This TCR beta chain was captured by sequencing in a study of cytomegalovirus exposure and HLA in healthy donors. Use of 60 Vbeta and 13 Jbeta primers characterized the PCR. Method: immunoSEQ multiplex PCR; TCRdb's copy keeps in-frame clones and lacks some. The sample carries about 110,000 clones, 67% recorded once. Worth noting for this clone: As yet, its antigen is unknown.

CDR1 and CDR2 from the germline V gene are KGHSH and LQKENI. The CDR3 is 18 amino acids. Trimming took 4 bases from V and 3 from J; bases not matched to a gene: 8. Study-level findings and limits: TCR beta sequences reportedly predicted most subjects' HLA-A and HLA-B alleles accurately. Trimming of TCR beta V- and J-genes showed a link, identified in a later analysis, to a missense DCLRE1C variant. Presence/absence comparisons presumed near-even sequencing depth among donors. In vitro data verified a few CMV-associated chains as specific for CMV antigens.

The receptor comes from a man younger than 35 in good health and CMV-seropositive. Sequencing input: PBMCs. The chain combines TRBV18 with TRBJ2-2, with TRBD2 matching over 13 bases. In DNA, the CDR3 is TGTGCCAGCTCACTGCCGGGACTAGCGGGGACTCACACCGGGGAGCTGTTTTTT. It is translated as CASSLPGLAGTHTGELFF.